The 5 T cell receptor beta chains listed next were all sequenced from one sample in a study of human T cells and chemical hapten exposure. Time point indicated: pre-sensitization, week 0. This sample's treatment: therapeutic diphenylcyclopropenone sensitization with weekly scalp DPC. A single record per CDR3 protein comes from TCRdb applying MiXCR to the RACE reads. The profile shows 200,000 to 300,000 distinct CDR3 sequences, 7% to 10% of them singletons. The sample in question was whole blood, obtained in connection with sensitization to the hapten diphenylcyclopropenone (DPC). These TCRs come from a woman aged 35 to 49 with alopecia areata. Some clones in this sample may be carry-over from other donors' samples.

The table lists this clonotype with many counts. This chain's CDR3 is CASSAGVSEQFF. The CDR3 nucleotides read TGCGCCAGCAGTGCAGGAGTTTCTGAGCAGTTCTTC. This chain uses TRBV5-1 with TRBJ2-1; D is unclear. The CDR3 has 12 amino acids. V was shortened by 5 bases and J by 9 bases, with 12 bases between the two germline ends. Germline CDR1 reads SGHRS; CDR2 reads YFSETQ.

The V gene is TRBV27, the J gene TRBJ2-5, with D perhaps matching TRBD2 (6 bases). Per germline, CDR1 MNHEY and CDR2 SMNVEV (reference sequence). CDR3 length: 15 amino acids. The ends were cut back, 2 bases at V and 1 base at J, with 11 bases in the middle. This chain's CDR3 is CASSLVGTLQETQYF. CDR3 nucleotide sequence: TGTGCCAGCAGTTTAGTTGGGACTCTCCAAGAGACCCAGTACTTC.

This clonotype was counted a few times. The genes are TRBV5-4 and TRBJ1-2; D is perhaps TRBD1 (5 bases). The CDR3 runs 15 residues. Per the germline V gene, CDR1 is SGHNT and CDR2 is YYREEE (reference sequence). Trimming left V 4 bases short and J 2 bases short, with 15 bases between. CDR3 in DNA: TGTGCCAGCAGCCGGGGACTCCAGTTAAACTATGGCTACACCTTC. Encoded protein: CASSRGLQLNYGYTF.

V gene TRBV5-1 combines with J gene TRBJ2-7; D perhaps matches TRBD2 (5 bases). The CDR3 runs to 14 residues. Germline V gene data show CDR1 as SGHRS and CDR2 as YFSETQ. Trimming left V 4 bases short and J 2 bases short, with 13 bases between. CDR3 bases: TGCGCCAGCAGCCCGGACGGGGTGGCCTACGAGCAGTACTTC. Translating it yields CASSPDGVAYEQYF.

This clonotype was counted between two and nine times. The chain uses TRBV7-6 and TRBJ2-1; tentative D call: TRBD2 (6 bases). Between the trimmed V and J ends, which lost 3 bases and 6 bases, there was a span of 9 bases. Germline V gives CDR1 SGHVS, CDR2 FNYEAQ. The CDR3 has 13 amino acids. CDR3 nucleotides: TGTGCCAGCAGCTTCTACGGGGGCAATGAGCAGTTCTTC. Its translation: CASSFYGGNEQFF. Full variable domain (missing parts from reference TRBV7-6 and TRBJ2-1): GAGVSQSPRYKVTKRGQDVALRCDPISGHVSLYWYRQALGQGPEFLTYFNYEAQQDKSGLPNDRFSAERPEGSISTLTIQRTEQRDSAMYRCASSFYGGNEQFFGPGTRLTVL.